The 22 T cell receptor beta chains below were found in one sample sequenced in a study of blood T cell repertoires in COVID-19. Libraries were prepared by immunoSEQ multiplex PCR; TCRdb keeps only in-frame clonotypes and omits some of them. The sample gives roughly 200,000 clones, about 88% of which show up once; approximately 25% is in the top ten. Sequenced input: PBMCs or T cells enriched from blood (not recorded which). Receptor source: a woman in her thirties or forties in a cohort exposed to, infected with or recovered from COVID-19 (not recorded which).

This rearrangement joins TRBV7-9 to TRBJ1-1; 9 positions match TRBD1. Germline CDR1 is SEHNR and CDR2 is FQNEAQ (reference sequence). V lost 5 bases to trimming and J lost 8 bases; unmatched junction nucleotides: 15. The CDR3 length is 16 residues. CDR3 DNA: TGTGCCAGCAGCACGGCCGGGACAGGGACACGATTGGAAGCTTTCTTT. Amino acid sequence: CASSTAGTGTRLEAFF.

The CDR3 DNA follows: TGCGCCAGCAGCTTGGGAGCTGCTCGGGGTTCACCCCTCCACTTT. It specifies CASSLGAARGSPLHF. V is TRBV5-1 and J is TRBJ1-6; no firm D call. Germline V CDR1 and CDR2: SGHRS, YFSETQ. V was trimmed by 0 bases and J by 9 bases, leaving 13 bases between them. The CDR3 is made up of 15 amino acids.

The V and J genes are TRBV4-3 and TRBJ1-1; D uncertain. V lost 0 bases, J lost 3 bases, and 5 bases lay in between. Germline V gene data show CDR1 as LGHNA and CDR2 as YSLEER. The CDR3 runs to 13 residues. The CDR3 loop is CASSQDPDTEAFF. The CDR3 nucleotides read TGCGCCAGCAGCCAAGATCCGGACACTGAAGCTTTCTTT.

The chain couples TRBV27 to TRBJ2-3, with D perhaps TRBD2 (6 bases). Germline V gene data show CDR1 as MNHEY and CDR2 as SMNVEV (reference sequence). The CDR3 is 14 amino acids. Trimming cost V 2 bases and J 2 bases, with 8 bases left between them. In DNA, the CDR3 is TGTGCCAGCAGTTTAAGGCGGGACACAGATACGCAGTATTTT. The encoded protein is CASSLRRDTDTQYF.

J is TRBJ2-7 and V is TRBV29-1; maybe TRBD1 (6 bases). The CDR3 length is 12 residues. Germline CDR1 is SQVTM and CDR2 is ANQGSEA. The ends were cut back, 3 bases at V and 6 bases at J, with 12 bases in the middle. The CDR3 bases are TGCAGCGTTGAGGCACAGGGAGCCGAGCAGTACTTC. This translates into CSVEAQGAEQYF.

The V gene is TRBV5-1, the J gene TRBJ1-1, with a possible D match to TRBD1 (6 bases). V gave up 4 bases and J gave up 1 base, with 11 bases separating them. There are 14 residues in the CDR3. CDR1 is SGHRS and CDR2 is YFSETQ in the germline V gene. The chain's CDR3 is CASSGTGRNTEAFF. For the CDR3, the DNA is TGCGCCAGCAGCGGAACAGGGCGGAACACTGAAGCTTTCTTT.

The gene calls are TRBV10-1 and TRBJ1-3, with D maybe TRBD1 (6 bases). The CDR3 loop spans 14 amino acids. The ends were cut back, 0 bases at V and 3 bases at J, with 6 bases in the middle. Germline loops: CDR1 WNHNN, CDR2 SYGVQD (reference sequence). The CDR3 coding sequence is TGCGCCAGCAGTGAGTCGACAGGTGGAAACACCATATATTTT. This translates into CASSESTGGNTIYF.

This clone was seen only a few times. The chain uses TRBV9 and TRBJ2-7; TRBD2 agrees at 9 bases. The CDR3 has 13 amino acids. CDR1 and CDR2 (germline): SGDLS, YYNGEE. The ends lost 4 bases at V and 9 bases at J; junction bases unmatched: 8. The CDR3 is CASSPSTSGTQYF. The CDR3 DNA is TGTGCCAGCAGCCCATCGACTAGCGGAACGCAGTACTTC.

J is TRBJ2-2 and V is TRBV4-2, with TRBD1 matching over 8 bases. The ends lost 0 bases at V and 4 bases at J; junction bases unmatched: 4. The CDR3 is 16 amino acids. Germline lookup yields CDR1 LGHNA and CDR2 YNFKEQ. Here the CDR3 reads CASSQDRQGATGELFF. In DNA form, the CDR3 reads TGTGCCAGCAGCCAAGATCGCCAGGGGGCCACCGGGGAGCTGTTTTTT.

The chain couples TRBV18 to TRBJ1-2; a possible D gene is TRBD1 (5 bases). Trimming took off 6 bases at V and 5 bases at J, with 16 bases between the two ends. CDR3 length: 14 residues. From germline, CDR1 is KGHSH and CDR2 LQKENI. CDR3 loop: CASSFRGIEYGYTF. In DNA form, the CDR3 reads TGTGCCAGCTCTTTCCGGGGGATTGAATATGGCTACACCTTC.

The CDR3 reads CASSQDLTETGPSPLHF. The CDR3 region has the DNA TGTGCCAGCAGCCAAGATCTGACGGAGACAGGACCTTCACCCCTCCACTTT. The V call is TRBV4-2, the J call TRBJ1-6; TRBD1 is a possible D gene (6 bases). The V and J ends lost 0 bases and 9 bases respectively, with 18 bases between them. The CDR3 is made up of 17 amino acids. The germline V gene encodes CDR1 LGHNA and CDR2 YNFKEQ.

Here the CDR3 DNA reads TGCGCCAGCAGTGAGAAACAGGGTTCCCATTACAATGAGCAGTTCTTC. The encoded protein is CASSEKQGSHYNEQFF. V gene TRBV10-1 combines with J gene TRBJ2-1; D possibly corresponds to TRBD1 (6 bases). CDR1 WNHNN and CDR2 SYGVQD come from the germline V gene (reference sequence). The germline V and J ends were trimmed by 2 bases and 4 bases, with 15 bases remaining between them. The CDR3 spans 16 residues.

This sequence joins TRBV5-4 and TRBJ2-1; TRBD2 aligns across 9 bases. J gave up 6 bases and V 3 bases, and 7 bases lay outside the gene matches. Germline CDR1 SGHNT, CDR2 YYREEE (reference sequence). The CDR3 is 15 residues long. CDR3 nucleotide sequence: TGTGCCAGCAGCTGGGTAGCGGGAGAGGGCAATGAGCAGTTCTTC. Translating it yields CASSWVAGEGNEQFF.

The J gene is TRBJ2-2, the V gene TRBV19, with D uncertain. The CDR3 length is 15 residues. Germline CDR1 LNHDA, CDR2 SQIVND (reference sequence). V shed 6 bases and J shed 0 bases, with 11 bases lying between them. The CDR3 nucleotides are TGTGCCAGTAGCCGAATGGCCGCGAACACCGGGGAGCTGTTTTTT. Encoded protein: CASSRMAANTGELFF.

As DNA, the CDR3 is TGTGCCAGCAGCTTAGCGCCGGGGGGTCTGCCCAATGAGCAGTTCTTC. Protein sequence: CASSLAPGGLPNEQFF. The V and J genes are TRBV7-9 and TRBJ2-1; 7 positions match TRBD2. Trimming cost V 0 bases and J 6 bases; bases outside gene matches: 8. Per germline, CDR1 SEHNR and CDR2 FQNEAQ (reference sequence). The CDR3 runs 16 residues.

The rearrangement joins TRBV15 to TRBJ1-2, with unresolved D. CDR1 and CDR2 from the germline V gene are LNHNV and YYDKDF (reference sequence). The V and J ends lost 0 bases and 4 bases respectively, with 9 bases between them. The CDR3 spans 14 residues. CDR3 protein: CATSRDGQVYGYTF. In DNA, the CDR3 is TGTGCCACCAGCAGAGATGGCCAGGTCTATGGCTACACCTTC.

The chain combines TRBV11-2 with TRBJ2-7; 7 bases match TRBD1. The germline V gene encodes CDR1 SGHAT and CDR2 FQNNGV. J was trimmed by 2 bases and V by 6 bases; bases with no gene match: 7. This CDR3 is 14 amino acids long. The CDR3 DNA follows: TGTGCCAGCAGGATCAGGACAGGTACCTACGAGCAGTACTTC. Translation: CASRIRTGTYEQYF.

This clone has a single count. This chain connects TRBV5-1 to TRBJ1-1; 9 positions agree with TRBD1. This CDR3 is built from 14 residues. Germline V gene lookup returns CDR1 SGHRS and CDR2 YFSETQ. V lost 4 bases to trimming and J lost 3 bases; unmatched junction nucleotides: 4. CDR3 bases: TGCGCCAGCAGCGCACAGGGGGCTCACACTGAAGCTTTCTTT. Translation: CASSAQGAHTEAFF.

The chain links TRBV10-3 to TRBJ2-7, with TRBD2 matching over 9 bases. CDR3 length: 15 amino acids. V was pared by 2 bases and J by 4 bases, with 6 bases of the junction left unmatched. Germline assignment: CDR1 ENHRY and CDR2 SYGVKD. The CDR3 loop reads CAISETGTSYYEQYF. CDR3 sequence (DNA): TGTGCCATCAGTGAGACCGGGACTAGCTATTACGAGCAGTACTTC.

Note on this clone: Germline is not matched at one junction end, which may reflect a read error. The V call is TRBV5-4, the J call TRBJ1-1; TRBD1 agrees at 7 bases. This CDR3 has 14 residues. The germline gives CDR1 SGHNT, CDR2 YYREEE (reference sequence). The CDR3 is CASSLGTVNTEAFF. DNA for the CDR3: TGTGCCAGCAGTTTGGGGACAGTGAACACTGAAGCTTTCTTT.

This sequence joins TRBV7-8 and TRBJ2-1; D not certain. The germline V gene has CDR1 SGHVS and CDR2 FQNEAQ. Trimming shortened V by 1 base and J by 7 bases, and 5 bases separated the two germline ends. There are 12 residues in the CDR3. The CDR3 protein is CASSLGANEQFF. In nucleotides, the CDR3 is TGTGCCAGCAGCTTAGGAGCGAATGAGCAGTTCTTC.

This clone was detected once. The J gene is TRBJ2-1, the V gene TRBV29-1; D is unresolved. Germline assignment: CDR1 SQVTM and CDR2 ANQGSEA. The CDR3 extends over 12 amino acids. Trimming took off 4 bases at V and 3 bases at J, with 7 bases between the two ends. The CDR3 loop reads CSVGGYYNEQFF. In nucleotides, the CDR3 is TGCAGCGTTGGAGGCTACTACAATGAGCAGTTCTTC.